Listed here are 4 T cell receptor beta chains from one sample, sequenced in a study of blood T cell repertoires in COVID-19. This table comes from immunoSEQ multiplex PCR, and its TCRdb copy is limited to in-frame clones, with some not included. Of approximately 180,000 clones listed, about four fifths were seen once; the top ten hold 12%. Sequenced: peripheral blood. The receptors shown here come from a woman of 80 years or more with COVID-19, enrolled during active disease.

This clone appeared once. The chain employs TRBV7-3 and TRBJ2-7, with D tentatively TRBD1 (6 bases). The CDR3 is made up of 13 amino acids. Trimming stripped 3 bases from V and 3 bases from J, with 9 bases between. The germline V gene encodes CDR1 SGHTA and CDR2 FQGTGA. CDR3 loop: CASSFQQGYEQYF. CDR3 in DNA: TGTGCCAGCAGCTTTCAACAGGGCTACGAGCAGTACTTC.

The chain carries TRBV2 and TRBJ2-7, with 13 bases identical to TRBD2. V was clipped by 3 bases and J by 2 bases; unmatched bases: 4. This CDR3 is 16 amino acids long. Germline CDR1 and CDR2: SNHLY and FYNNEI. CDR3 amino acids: CASSDPGTSGAYEQYF. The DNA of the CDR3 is TGTGCCAGCAGTGATCCCGGGACTAGCGGGGCCTACGAGCAGTACTTC.

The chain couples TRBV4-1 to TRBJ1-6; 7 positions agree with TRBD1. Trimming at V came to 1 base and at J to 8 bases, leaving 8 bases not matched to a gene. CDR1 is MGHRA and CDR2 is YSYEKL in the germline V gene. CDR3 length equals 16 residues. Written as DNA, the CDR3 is TGCGCCAGCAGCCAAGCAGAGGGACAGACGTATTCACCCCTCCACTTT. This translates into CASSQAEGQTYSPLHF.

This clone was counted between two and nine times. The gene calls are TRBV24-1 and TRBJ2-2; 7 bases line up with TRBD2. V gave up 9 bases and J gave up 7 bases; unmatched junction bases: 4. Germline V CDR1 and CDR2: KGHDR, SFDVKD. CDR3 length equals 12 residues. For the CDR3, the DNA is TGTGCCACCGAAACGGGAGGCGGGGAGCTGTTTTTT. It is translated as CATETGGGELFF.